This entry lists 28 T cell receptor beta chains sequenced from one sample in a study of T cell repertoires in cytomegalovirus infection. Via MiXCR, TCRdb re-called the reads, giving one row per CDR3 protein. This sample has under 200,000 distinct CDR3 sequences, with about 28% found just once. The material sequenced was PBMCs. The receptors were gathered from a human donor in good health (CMV status not recorded). Some clones in this sample may be carry-over from other donors' samples.

The chain uses TRBV3-1 and TRBJ1-2; D gene ambiguous. Trimming cost V 0 bases and J 4 bases, with 3 bases left between them. The CDR3 extends over 12 amino acids. Per germline, CDR1 LGHDT and CDR2 YNNKEL (reference sequence). The CDR3 coding sequence is TGTGCCAGCAGCCAAGAATCCTATGGCTACACCTTC. Protein: CASSQESYGYTF.

The rearrangement links TRBV11-3 to TRBJ2-2; D is perhaps TRBD1 (6 bases). V shed 8 bases and J shed 1 base, with 11 bases lying between them. Looked up from germline, CDR1 is SGHNT and CDR2 is YENEEA. CDR3 length: 14 amino acids. The CDR3 DNA reads TGTGCCAGCTGGGGACACGTGAACACCGGGGAGCTGTTTTTT. Translating it yields CASWGHVNTGELFF.

This clonotype was observed many times. The CDR3 nucleotides read TGTGCCAGCAGCAACCCGACAGGGAATTTGGGAGGGACTGAAGCTTTCTTT. It yields the protein CASSNPTGNLGGTEAFF. V usage is TRBV12-3 or TRBV12-4 and J usage is TRBJ1-1; 7 positions match TRBD1. The trim removed 6 bases at V and 5 bases at J, leaving 18 bases unmatched. The CDR3 contains 17 residues.

The chain has TRBV5-6 and TRBJ1-2, with D perhaps TRBD1 (6 bases). This CDR3 has 14 residues. Per germline, CDR1 SGHDT and CDR2 YYEEEE. V was clipped by 7 bases and J by 4 bases, with 17 bases between them. In DNA, the CDR3 is TGTGCCAGCTACCCTTCCGGGGGCTCCTATGGCTACACCTTC. The encoded protein is CASYPSGGSYGYTF.

V gene TRBV5-4 combines with J gene TRBJ1-6; 7 bases fit TRBD1. The V segment lost 3 bases and the J segment 12 bases; nucleotides outside the gene matches: 12. The germline V gene has CDR1 SGHNT and CDR2 YYREEE (reference sequence). This CDR3 has 15 amino acids. The CDR3 DNA follows: TGTGCCAGCAGCTCCACCGGCGGACAGGTTCGACCCCTCCACTTT. Translation gives CASSSTGGQVRPLHF.

V and J are TRBV4-1 and TRBJ2-5; either TRBD1 or TRBD2 may fit D (5 bases each). V was cut by 2 bases and J by 3 bases, with 10 bases left in between. CDR1 is MGHRA and CDR2 is YSYEKL in the germline V gene. The CDR3 is 14 residues long. CDR3 bases: TGCGCCAGCAGCCAAAGGGACCCCGAAGAGACCCAGTACTTC. It codes for CASSQRDPEETQYF.

This clonotype was observed a handful of times. The genes are TRBV5-4 and TRBJ2-3, with 7 bases aligning to TRBD1. Germline values: CDR1 SGHNT, CDR2 YYREEE (reference sequence). V shed 0 bases, J shed 5 bases, and the junction held 6 bases outside the gene matches. The CDR3 has 15 amino acids. The CDR3: CASSLERGRRDTQYF. The DNA of the CDR3 is TGTGCCAGCAGCTTGGAAAGGGGGCGCAGAGATACGCAGTATTTT. Supplemented by reference TRBV5-4 and TRBJ2-3, the full variable domain reads ETGVTQSPTHLIKTRGQQVTLRCSSQSGHNTVSWYQQALGQGPQFIFQYYREEENGRGNFPPRFSGLQFPNYSSELNVNALELDDSALYLCASSLERGRRDTQYFGPGTRLTVL.

V and J are TRBV27 and TRBJ1-5; TRBD1 might be the D (6 bases). Per the germline V gene, CDR1 is MNHEY and CDR2 is SMNVEV (reference sequence). The germline V and J ends were trimmed by 5 bases and 9 bases, with 17 bases remaining between them. There are 14 residues in the CDR3. In nucleotides, the CDR3 is TGTGCCAGCAGTCCAACAGGGACCTATCCGCCCCAGCATTTT. Residues: CASSPTGTYPPQHF.

The V gene is TRBV3-1, the J gene TRBJ1-2; D uncertain. Germline V gene lookup returns CDR1 LGHDT and CDR2 YNNKEL (reference sequence). V gave up 4 bases and J gave up 0 bases, with 12 bases separating them. This CDR3 contains 15 residues. CDR3 protein: CASSPTDTPNYGYTF. The CDR3 DNA follows: TGTGCCAGCAGCCCTACTGACACACCTAACTATGGCTACACCTTC.

This clonotype came up a few times. The CDR3 coding sequence is TGTGCCAGCAGCCTAGGGTCCGGTAGCTACGAGCAGTACTTC. Its protein product is CASSLGSGSYEQYF. V and J are TRBV11-2 and TRBJ2-7, with D unresolved. V was pared by 5 bases and J by 3 bases, with 14 bases between. In germline, CDR1 is SGHAT, CDR2 FQNNGV. The CDR3 is made up of 14 amino acids.

The V and J genes are TRBV6-5 and TRBJ2-7, with 12 bases matching TRBD2. CDR1 and CDR2 (germline): MNHEY, SVGAGI. V was clipped by 4 bases and J by 3 bases; unmatched bases: 19. The CDR3 covers 20 residues. DNA for the CDR3: TGTGCCAGCAGTTTAAGATCACCGGGACTAGCGGGTTCGACCATCTACGAGCAGTACTTC. Its protein product is CASSLRSPGLAGSTIYEQYF.

This clonotype was observed once. The chain combines TRBV20-1 with TRBJ2-4, with TRBD1 identical over 7 bases. This CDR3 comprises 19 residues. Germline CDR1 is DFQATT and CDR2 is SNEGSKA (reference sequence). V trimming: 0 bases; J trimming: 0 bases; junction bases outside the gene matches: 14. The CDR3 loop is CSARDLVPGTARAKNIQYF. CDR3 in DNA: TGCAGTGCTAGAGACCTGGTTCCCGGGACAGCAAGAGCCAAAAACATTCAGTACTTC.

The chain uses TRBV25-1 and TRBJ1-1; 7 bases are a match to TRBD1. Trimming cost V 4 bases and J 0 bases; bases outside gene matches: 11. The CDR3 is 17 residues long. The V gene's germline CDR1 is MGHDK and CDR2 SYGVNS. This CDR3 reads CASSAPRDSLMNTEAFF. For the CDR3, the DNA is TGTGCCAGCAGTGCCCCCAGGGACAGTCTGATGAACACTGAAGCTTTCTTT.

V gene TRBV7-2 combines with J gene TRBJ1-2; D is ambiguous. The CDR3 has 14 residues. V dropped 0 bases and J dropped 8 bases, with 13 bases sitting between them. Germline V CDR1 and CDR2: SGHTA, FQGNSA. CDR3 coding DNA: TGTGCCAGCAGCTTAGCGAAGGCCCAAGGGGGCTACACCTTC. It codes for CASSLAKAQGGYTF.

This clonotype was observed at least ten times. V and J are TRBV7-2 and TRBJ1-2; possible D gene TRBD1, 6 bases. Per the germline V gene, CDR1 is SGHTA and CDR2 is FQGNSA. The CDR3 length is 13 residues. Trimming removed 1 base at V and 6 bases at J, with 9 bases between. The CDR3 loop reads CASSLGRDNGYTF. For the CDR3, the DNA is TGTGCCAGCAGCTTAGGCAGGGACAATGGCTACACCTTC. Full variable domain (missing parts from reference TRBV7-2 and TRBJ1-2): GAGVSQSPSNKVTEKGKDVELRCDPISGHTALYWYRQSLGQGLEFLIYFQGNSAPDKSGLPSDRFSAERTGGSVSTLTIQRTQQEDSAVYLCASSLGRDNGYTFGSGTRLTVV.

This clonotype was counted many times. The chain uses TRBV7-6 and TRBJ2-3, with 10 nucleotides matching TRBD1. The CDR3 is 17 residues long. Germline-derived CDR1 and CDR2 are SGHVS and FNYEAQ. Unmatched junction bases numbered 11, after V lost 6 bases and J lost 2 bases. The CDR3 DNA sequence: TGTGCCAGCAGACGGGGGGACAGGGGTTTTTCCACAGATACGCAGTATTTT. It encodes CASRRGDRGFSTDTQYF.

The chain is built from TRBV19 and TRBJ1-1; 7 positions agree with TRBD1. Germline V gene data show CDR1 as LNHDA and CDR2 as SQIVND (reference sequence). After removal of 7 bases from V and 0 bases from J, the junction contained 8 bases not matched to a gene. The CDR3 contains 15 residues. The CDR3 loop reads CASTLTGWVNTEAFF. In nucleotides, the CDR3 is TGTGCCAGTACCCTGACAGGGTGGGTGAACACTGAAGCTTTCTTT.

The chain has TRBV7-2 and TRBJ2-2; TRBD2 matches 9 bases. The germline V gene encodes CDR1 SGHTA and CDR2 FQGNSA. V dropped 5 bases and J dropped 3; count of bases not matched to a gene: 4. The CDR3 totals 15 residues. CDR3 loop: CASSRGGADTGELFF. The CDR3 nucleotides are TGTGCCAGCAGCCGCGGGGGGGCGGACACCGGGGAGCTGTTTTTT.

In this sample, this clonotype turned up many times. The V call is TRBV20-1, the J call TRBJ1-2; the match to TRBD1 covers 7 bases. Germline values: CDR1 DFQATT, CDR2 SNEGSKA (reference sequence). The ends lost 0 bases at V and 8 bases at J; junction bases unmatched: 3. The CDR3 has 12 amino acids. CDR3 amino acids: CSAREDRTGYTF. In nucleotides, the CDR3 is TGCAGTGCTAGAGAGGACAGGACAGGCTACACCTTC.

This clonotype was seen once. This chain links TRBV30 with TRBJ2-2; D gene ambiguous. V dropped 2 bases and J dropped 1 base, with 8 bases sitting between them. The CDR3 length is 14 residues. Germline CDR1 reads GTSNPN; CDR2 reads SVGIG (reference sequence). The CDR3 protein is CAWSLGLNTGELFF. DNA for the CDR3: TGTGCCTGGAGTCTAGGCCTGAACACCGGGGAGCTGTTTTTT.

This clonotype has more than one count but fewer than ten. The chain carries TRBV5-4 and TRBJ2-1; 14 bases are a match to TRBD2. J lost 6 bases, V lost 4 bases, and 6 bases had no gene match. The length of the CDR3 is 16 residues. CDR1 and CDR2 from the germline V gene are SGHNT and YYREEE (reference sequence). The CDR3 loop reads CASSGRTSGGFNEQFF. The CDR3 nucleotides are TGTGCCAGCAGCGGGCGGACTAGCGGGGGGTTCAATGAGCAGTTCTTC.

Here the CDR3 reads CASTPGGDRGIAYNEQFF. The CDR3 nucleotides read TGTGCCAGCACCCCCGGGGGGGACAGGGGTATTGCCTACAATGAGCAGTTCTTC. V is TRBV5-6 and J is TRBJ2-1, with TRBD1 identical over 10 bases. The CDR3 consists of 18 residues. V was clipped by 6 bases and J by 2 bases; unmatched bases: 14. Germline CDR1 SGHDT, CDR2 YYEEEE.

This clonotype was recorded a few times. The chain combines TRBV11-2 with TRBJ2-7; D might be TRBD1 or TRBD2, each matching 5 bases. V was cut by 2 bases and J by 5 bases, with 22 bases left in between. The CDR3 is 17 residues long. Germline assignment: CDR1 SGHAT and CDR2 FQNNGV. This CDR3 is CASSLLTGTPMKDEQYF. The CDR3 region has the DNA TGTGCCAGCAGCTTATTAACCGGGACCCCAATGAAGGACGAGCAGTACTTC.

J is TRBJ2-3 and V is TRBV29-1; a possible D gene is TRBD2 (6 bases). V gave up 6 bases and J gave up 0 bases, with 13 bases separating them. The CDR3 extends over 14 amino acids. Germline V CDR1 and CDR2: SQVTM, ANQGSEA. The CDR3 region has the DNA TGCAGCGTCTTCGGGGGAACTAGCACAGATACGCAGTATTTT. Protein sequence: CSVFGGTSTDTQYF.

The chain uses TRBV7-2 and TRBJ2-3; tentatively, D is TRBD1 (6 bases). V lost 7 bases and J 4 bases, leaving 9 bases between the germline ends. CDR3 length: 12 amino acids. Germline V gene lookup returns CDR1 SGHTA and CDR2 FQGNSA. The CDR3 nucleotides are TGTGCCAGCACAAAGGGGGCAGATACGCAGTATTTT. This codes for CASTKGADTQYF.

This rearrangement joins TRBV18 to TRBJ1-1, with 7 bases that match TRBD1. The CDR3 has 14 amino acids. The germline V gene encodes CDR1 KGHSH and CDR2 LQKENI. J was trimmed by 6 bases and V by 4 bases; bases with no gene match: 8. The DNA of the CDR3 is TGTGCCAGCTCACTCCAGGGGGGCGATCCTGAAGCTTTCTTT. Encoded protein: CASSLQGGDPEAFF. The variable domain in full, with the rest retrieved from reference TRBV18 and TRBJ1-1, is NAGVMQNPRHLVRRRGQEARLRCSPMKGHSHVYWYRQLPEEGLKFMVYLQKENIIDESGMPKERFSAEFPKEGPSILRIQQVVRGDSAAYFCASSLQGGDPEAFFGQGTRLTVV.

This rearrangement joins TRBV6-5 to TRBJ2-7, with D tentatively TRBD2 (6 bases). V was clipped by 2 bases and J by 1 base, with 15 bases between them. Germline lookup yields CDR1 MNHEY and CDR2 SVGAGI. This CDR3 spans 16 amino acids. CDR3 in DNA: TGTGCCAGCAGTTACGGCTACACGGAGGGGTCCTACGAGCAGTACTTC. Its protein product is CASSYGYTEGSYEQYF.

This chain joins TRBV7-9 and TRBJ1-5; tentative D call: TRBD1 (5 bases). CDR3 length: 15 amino acids. Germline lookup yields CDR1 SEHNR and CDR2 FQNEAQ (reference sequence). With 5 bases removed from V and 1 base from J, the gap between germline ends came to 12 bases. The CDR3 sequence is CASSRGGVSNQPQHF. In DNA form, the CDR3 reads TGTGCCAGCAGCCGGGGAGGGGTGAGCAATCAGCCCCAGCATTTT.